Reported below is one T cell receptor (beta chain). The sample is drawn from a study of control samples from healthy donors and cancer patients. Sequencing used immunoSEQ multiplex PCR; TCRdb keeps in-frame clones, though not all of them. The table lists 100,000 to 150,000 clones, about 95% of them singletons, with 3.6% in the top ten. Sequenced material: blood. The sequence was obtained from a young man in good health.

This CDR3 reads CASSSNLKFPGGYTF. Written as DNA, the CDR3 is TGTGCCAGCAGTTCTAACCTAAAGTTCCCCGGTGGCTACACCTTC. The chain has TRBV6-2 or TRBV6-3 and TRBJ1-2; D is unclear. This CDR3 region has 15 residues. V lost 4 bases and J lost 7, with 19 bases in between. The germline CDR1 and CDR2 sequences are MNHEY and SVGEGT.